What follows are 21 T cell receptor beta chains derived from one specimen sequenced in a study of T cell responses to AZD1222 COVID-19 vaccine. The data were produced by immunoSEQ multiplex PCR, yet TCRdb's version contains in-frame clones alone and is incomplete. The table has more than 150,000 clones, about nine tenths seen once; the top ten hold approximately 0.98%. The sequences come from peripheral blood, collected on day 0 of AZD1222 vaccination. These receptor sequences come from an adult in good health.

V gene TRBV7-9 combines with J gene TRBJ1-4, with D unresolved. This CDR3 comprises 13 residues. Germline CDR1 and CDR2: SEHNR and FQNEAQ (reference sequence). V was shortened by 5 bases and J by 4 bases, with 8 bases between the two germline ends. The CDR3 bases are TGTGCCAGCAGCGCACCGATTAATGAAAAACTGTTTTTT. Amino acid sequence: CASSAPINEKLFF.

This chain connects TRBV10-1 to TRBJ1-1; D is uncertain. The CDR3 runs 13 residues. The V and J ends lost 3 bases and 0 bases respectively, with 5 bases between them. In germline, CDR1 is WNHNN, CDR2 SYGVQD (reference sequence). This CDR3 reads CASSENLNTEAFF. The DNA of the CDR3 is TGCGCCAGCAGTGAAAACTTGAACACTGAAGCTTTCTTT.

The chain joins TRBV18 to TRBJ2-3; 12 nucleotides match TRBD2. The CDR3 covers 16 residues. V lost 3 bases and J lost 4; bases outside the gene matches: 5. Germline values: CDR1 KGHSH, CDR2 LQKENI. This chain's CDR3 is CASSPTSGGTADTQYF. The CDR3 bases are TGTGCCAGCTCACCTACTAGCGGGGGGACGGCAGATACGCAGTATTTT.

This clone occurred once. V and J are TRBV9 and TRBJ1-1, with 7 bases lining up with TRBD1. The V gene end was trimmed by 3 bases and the J gene end by 1 base; junction bases not matched to a gene: 9. Germline V lookup: CDR1 SGDLS, CDR2 YYNGEE. CDR3 length: 16 amino acids. DNA for the CDR3: TGTGCCAGCAGCGAACGGACAGGTCTAGAGAACACTGAAGCTTTCTTT. Protein product: CASSERTGLENTEAFF.

The chain uses TRBV6-5 and TRBJ2-1; D is tentatively TRBD1 or TRBD2 (5 bases each). The V and J ends lost 3 bases and 4 bases respectively, with 13 bases between them. Germline values: CDR1 MNHEY, CDR2 SVGAGI. The CDR3 has 15 residues. CDR3 in amino acids: CASSYSRGAYNEQFF. CDR3 nucleotides: TGTGCCAGCAGTTATTCGCGAGGGGCATACAATGAGCAGTTCTTC.

Only a few counts were recorded for this clone. The genes are TRBV25-1 and TRBJ1-2; possibly TRBD1 for D (5 bases). This CDR3 spans 16 amino acids. Trimming removed 0 bases from V and 2 bases from J, with 13 bases in between. The germline V gene has CDR1 MGHDK and CDR2 SYGVNS. The CDR3 reads CASSEYAGRDNYGYTF. The DNA of the CDR3 is TGTGCCAGCAGTGAATATGCAGGGAGGGACAACTATGGCTACACCTTC.

This clone was observed a single time. The chain combines TRBV11-2 with TRBJ1-3; no firm D call. The ends were cut back, 0 bases at V and 1 base at J, with 4 bases in the middle. This CDR3 spans 14 amino acids. CDR1 and CDR2 from the germline V gene are SGHAT and FQNNGV. CDR3 residues: CASSLEPSGNTIYF. In DNA, the CDR3 is TGTGCCAGCAGCTTAGAACCATCTGGAAACACCATATATTTT. The full variable domain, with the rest looked up from reference TRBV11-2 and TRBJ1-3, is EAGVAQSPRYKIIEKRQSVAFWCNPISGHATLYWYQQILGQGPKLLIQFQNNGVVDDSQLPKDRFSAERLKGVDSTLKIQPAKLEDSAVYLCASSLEPSGNTIYFGEGSWLTVV.

The J gene is TRBJ2-3, the V gene TRBV5-4, with 7 bases lining up with TRBD1. This CDR3 contains 15 residues. V dropped 4 bases and J dropped 1; count of bases not matched to a gene: 6. Germline V gene data show CDR1 as SGHNT and CDR2 as YYREEE (reference sequence). The CDR3 coding sequence is TGTGCCAGCAGCGCCCCCGGGACAGGCACAGATACGCAGTATTTT. Translating it yields CASSAPGTGTDTQYF. Combining the CDR3 with reference TRBV5-4 and TRBJ2-3 gives the whole variable domain ETGVTQSPTHLIKTRGQQVTLRCSSQSGHNTVSWYQQALGQGPQFIFQYYREEENGRGNFPPRFSGLQFPNYSSELNVNALELDDSALYLCASSAPGTGTDTQYFGPGTRLTVL.

V is TRBV28 and J is TRBJ1-4; TRBD1 agrees at 10 bases. V was pared by 10 bases and J by 7 bases, with 6 bases of the junction left unmatched. Germline CDR1 is MDHEN and CDR2 is SYDVKM. This CDR3 has 13 amino acids. This CDR3 reads CATIDRGLEKLFF. For the CDR3, the DNA is TGTGCCACGATAGACAGGGGGCTTGAAAAACTGTTTTTT.

This clone showed up just a few times. The chain combines TRBV2 with TRBJ2-7; the D is unclear. Germline V gene data show CDR1 as SNHLY and CDR2 as FYNNEI. With 3 bases removed from V and 6 bases from J, the gap between germline ends came to 9 bases. The CDR3 loop spans 12 amino acids. In DNA form, the CDR3 reads TGTGCCAGCAGTGATGGTCAGGTCGAGCAGTACTTC. Amino acids: CASSDGQVEQYF.

The chain recombines TRBV9 with TRBJ2-7, with D possibly matching TRBD2 (5 bases). Germline CDR1 SGDLS, CDR2 YYNGEE. This CDR3 has 16 amino acids. Trimming shortened V by 0 bases and J by 2 bases, and 15 bases separated the two germline ends. In DNA form, the CDR3 reads TGTGCCAGCAGCGTAGGGAGTCTCGCGGGTACCTACGAGCAGTACTTC. Its translation is CASSVGSLAGTYEQYF.

The CDR3 is CASSPKGSSPLHF. In DNA, the CDR3 is TGTGCCAGCAGCCCAAAGGGGAGTTCACCCCTCCACTTT. V usage is TRBV25-1 and J usage is TRBJ1-6; D is possibly TRBD1 (5 bases). The V gene lost 6 bases and the J gene lost 9 bases, with 12 bases spanning the gap. This CDR3 spans 13 amino acids. Germline assignment: CDR1 MGHDK and CDR2 SYGVNS.

The chain is built from TRBV21-1 and TRBJ1-2. TRBV21-1 is classified as a pseudogene. CDR3 length equals 18 residues. CDR3: CASSKAGEGAGGQYGYTF. CDR3 bases: TGTGCCAGCAGCAAAGCCGGGGAGGGGGCCGGAGGACAGTATGGCTACACCTTC.

The J gene is TRBJ1-6, the V gene TRBV7-2; D perhaps matches TRBD1 (5 bases). The ends were cut back, 2 bases at V and 10 bases at J, with 12 bases in the middle. Germline assignment: CDR1 SGHTA and CDR2 FQGNSA. The CDR3 covers 14 residues. The CDR3 spells CASSLRQTRSPLHF. CDR3 bases: TGTGCCAGCAGCTTAAGACAGACACGGTCACCCCTCCACTTT.

This clone was counted a single time. The chain carries TRBV19 and TRBJ2-7; D could derive from TRBD1 or TRBD2 (6 bases each). The CDR3 has 14 residues. The germline gives CDR1 LNHDA, CDR2 SQIVND (reference sequence). V was pared by 1 base and J by 2 bases, with 9 bases between. Here the CDR3 DNA reads TGTGCCAGTAGTATAGGAGGGGGGACCTACGAGCAGTACTTC. Protein: CASSIGGGTYEQYF.

V usage is TRBV7-8 and J usage is TRBJ2-5; tentative D call: TRBD2 (5 bases). Between the trimmed V and J ends, which lost 3 bases and 3 bases, there was a span of 17 bases. CDR3 length: 16 amino acids. CDR1 is SGHVS, CDR2 FQNEAQ, per germline. CDR3 in amino acids: CASSLSLGLQKETQYF. Here the CDR3 DNA reads TGTGCCAGCAGCTTGTCCCTTGGACTTCAAAAAGAGACCCAGTACTTC.

This rearrangement joins TRBV7-2 to TRBJ1-5; D gene uncertain. This CDR3 comprises 12 residues. Germline CDR1 and CDR2: SGHTA and FQGNSA. V shed 4 bases and J shed 6 bases, with 7 bases lying between them. CDR3: CASSSTTQPQHF. DNA of the CDR3: TGTGCCAGCAGCTCAACCACTCAGCCCCAGCATTTT.

This chain joins TRBV29-1 and TRBJ2-5, with a weak D call TRBD2 (5 bases). Trimming cost V 0 bases and J 5 bases, with 10 bases left between them. The CDR3 is 13 residues long. Germline V gene sequence: CDR1 SQVTM, CDR2 ANQGSEA. The CDR3 protein is CSVEDPRDETQYF. The CDR3 nucleotides read TGCAGCGTTGAAGATCCCCGGGATGAGACCCAGTACTTC.

This chain joins TRBV4-1 and TRBJ1-2, with D tentatively TRBD1 (5 bases). V was pared by 3 bases and J by 8 bases, with 19 bases between. CDR1 MGHRA and CDR2 YSYEKL come from the germline V gene. This CDR3 has 15 residues. CDR3 region: CASSHLLGTPQGYTF. The DNA of the CDR3 is TGCGCCAGCAGCCATCTTTTGGGGACGCCTCAGGGCTACACCTTC.

This clone was detected a few times. The chain carries TRBV27 and TRBJ2-1; TRBD1 matches at 7 bases. The J segment lost 6 bases and the V segment lost 7 bases, leaving 9 bases of the junction unmatched. This CDR3 spans 14 amino acids. Germline V gene lookup returns CDR1 MNHEY and CDR2 SMNVEV (reference sequence). The CDR3 DNA is TGTGCCAGCATGCCGACAGGGTTCGGCAATGAGCAGTTCTTC. It specifies CASMPTGFGNEQFF.

The chain links TRBV5-1 to TRBJ2-5; D is tentatively TRBD1 or TRBD2 (7 bases each). Germline CDR1 and CDR2: SGHRS and YFSETQ. V lost 4 bases and J 4 bases, leaving 17 bases between the germline ends. The length of the CDR3 is 15 residues. The CDR3 here is CASSLGGGSGETQYF. CDR3 nucleotides: TGCGCCAGCAGCCTGGGAGGGGGCTCTGGAGAGACCCAGTACTTC.